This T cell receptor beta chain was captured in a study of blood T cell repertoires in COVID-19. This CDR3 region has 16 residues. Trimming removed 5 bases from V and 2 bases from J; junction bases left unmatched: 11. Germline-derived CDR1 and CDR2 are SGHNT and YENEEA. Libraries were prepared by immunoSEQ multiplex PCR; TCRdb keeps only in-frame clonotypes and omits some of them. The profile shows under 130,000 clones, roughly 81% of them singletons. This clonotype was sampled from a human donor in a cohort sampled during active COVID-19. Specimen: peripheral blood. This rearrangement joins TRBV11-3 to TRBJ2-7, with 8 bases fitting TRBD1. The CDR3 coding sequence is TGTGCCAGCAGCCAAAGTCGGACAGGGTCCGCCTACGAGCAGTACTTC. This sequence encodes CASSQSRTGSAYEQYF.